The rows below give T cell receptor beta chains drawn from one sample of a study of blood T cell repertoires in COVID-19. Sequencing used immunoSEQ multiplex PCR; TCRdb keeps in-frame clones, though not all of them. The sample has around 370,000 clones; about 88% are singletons. Specimen: PBMCs or T cells enriched from blood (not recorded which). The receptors derive from a woman aged 18-29 years who had recovered from COVID-19. Both conserved end residues are part of each CDR3. Fields, in order: D gene, V gene, clone size, J gene, CDR3 DNA, CDR3 protein. D genes are given only for firm matches. Not every row has a clone size; where given, it reads once, few, many or a size class.

.,TRBV5-4,.,TRBJ1-5,TGTGCCAGCAGCTTGGACAGGGAGCAAGGGCAGCCCCAGCATTTT,CASSLDREQGQPQHF
.,TRBV19,.,TRBJ2-3,TGTGCCACTAAACCGGGACACACCACAGATACGCAGTATTTT,CATKPGHTTDTQYF
TRBD2,TRBV6-2/TRBV6-3,.,TRBJ2-2,TGTGCCAGCAGTTACTCCCCATGGGGACTAGCGGGCGGGGAGCTGTTTTTT,CASSYSPWGLAGGELFF
TRBD1,TRBV5-1,few,TRBJ2-2,TGCGCCAGCAGCCGGGGACAGGGTATGGACACCGGGGAGCTGTTTTTT,CASSRGQGMDTGELFF
.,TRBV19,.,TRBJ1-2,TGTGCCAGTAGTATTCCCCCAGTCGGCTACACCTTC,CASSIPPVGYTF
.,TRBV6-5,.,TRBJ1-1,TGTGCCAGCAGTACGGGACTGCTGAACACTGAAGCTTTCTTT,CASSTGLLNTEAFF
TRBD1,TRBV6-6,.,TRBJ1-4,TGTGCCAGCAGTGAGAACAGGGGGATCGAAAAACTGTTTTTT,CASSENRGIEKLFF
TRBD1,TRBV6-5,.,TRBJ1-5,TGTGCCAGCAGCCCGGGACAGCTAGGCAATCAGCCCCAGCATTTT,CASSPGQLGNQPQHF
TRBD1,TRBV6-5,once,TRBJ2-7,TGTGCCAGCAGCGACGGACAGGCGTTTACCTACGAGCAGTACTTC,CASSDGQAFTYEQYF
TRBD2,TRBV7-3,.,TRBJ2-1,TGTGCCAGCAGCTTAACCAGCGGGGGATACAATGAGCAGTTCTTC,CASSLTSGGYNEQFF
.,TRBV2,.,TRBJ1-2,TGTGCCAACAGTGCGGCGGCAGACTATGGCTACACCTTC,CANSAAADYGYTF
.,TRBV30,.,TRBJ1-1,TGTGCCTGGAGACTGGAGGGCACTGAAGCTTTCTTT,CAWRLEGTEAFF
.,TRBV5-5,.,TRBJ2-5,TGTGCCAGCAGCCTCGGGACTCAACAAGAGACCCAGTACTTC,CASSLGTQQETQYF
TRBD1,TRBV11-1,.,TRBJ1-4,TGTGCCAGCGGAACAGGGGTTCAGGGGGAAAAACTGTTTTTT,CASGTGVQGEKLFF
TRBD1,TRBV2,.,TRBJ1-4,TGTGCCAGCAGGACGGACAGGGGGTATGAAAAACTGTTTTTT,CASRTDRGYEKLFF
TRBD1,TRBV7-3,.,TRBJ1-1,TGTGCCAGCAGCTTAATTGCTCGAAGGACAGGGATGAACACTGAAGCTTTCTTT,CASSLIARRTGMNTEAFF
TRBD2,TRBV14,.,TRBJ2-7,TGTGCCAGCAGCCCACTAGCGGGGGGGGAAAGGTCCTACGAGCAGTACTTC,CASSPLAGGERSYEQYF
.,TRBV1,.,TRBJ2-7,TGCACCAGCAGCCAAGAGAACCCCACGGACAGTAGATACTCCTACGAGCAGTACTTC,CTSSQENPTDSRYSYEQYF
.,TRBV30,.,TRBJ2-2,TGTGCCTGGGACAGAACCACCGGGGAGCTGTTTTTT,CAWDRTTGELFF
.,TRBV5-1,.,TRBJ1-2,TGCGCCAGCAGCTTGCTACAACAGGGAAATGGCTACACCTTC,CASSLLQQGNGYTF
.,TRBV11-3,.,TRBJ2-1,TGTGCCAGCAGCTTAGGAGGGGGGGCGCTGTTCTTC,CASSLGGGALFF
.,TRBV6-5,once,TRBJ1-5,TGTGCCAGCACCCTAGAGCGGGATCAGCCCCAGCATTTT,CASTLERDQPQHF
.,TRBV28,.,TRBJ1-1,TGTGCCAGCAGTTTATGGGGGGCGTTGAACACTGAAGCTTTCTTT,CASSLWGALNTEAFF
.,TRBV6-5,once,TRBJ1-1,TGTGCCAGCAGATTCTCAGGGGCCCAGAACACTGAAGCTTTCTTT,CASRFSGAQNTEAFF
TRBD2,TRBV30,.,TRBJ2-7,TGTGCCTGGACGCCGGGACTAGTAAACTACGAGCAGTACTTC,CAWTPGLVNYEQYF
TRBD1,TRBV30,.,TRBJ1-6,TGTGCCTGGGATAATCCAAGACAGGGGAGGGTTGGGTCACCCCTCCACTTT,CAWDNPRQGRVGSPLHF
.,TRBV27,.,TRBJ1-2,TGTGCCAGCACCGGGATAACGGGAGGCTACACCTTC,CASTGITGGYTF
TRBD1,TRBV6-5,.,TRBJ1-1,TGTGCCAGCCGCCCAGGACAGGCCACTGAAGCTTTCTTT,CASRPGQATEAFF
TRBD2,TRBV9,.,TRBJ2-1,TGTGCCAGCAGCGTAGGCGGGGGGCCCTACAATGAGCAGTTCTTC,CASSVGGGPYNEQFF
.,TRBV12-3/TRBV12-4,.,TRBJ1-2,TGTGCCAGCAGTTCGACAGTTAACTATGGCTACACCTTC,CASSSTVNYGYTF
TRBD2,TRBV6-4,.,TRBJ2-3,TGTGCCAGCAGTCGGGAGGGAGATACGCAGTATTTT,CASSREGDTQYF
TRBD1,TRBV4-1,once,TRBJ1-6,TGCGCCAGCAGCCACACATCCGGGACAGGGGTAGGTTCACCCCTCCACTTT,CASSHTSGTGVGSPLHF
.,TRBV30,.,TRBJ1-2,TGTGCCTGGAGTGTACAACAGGGTGGCTCTGGCTACACCTTC,CAWSVQQGGSGYTF
.,TRBV6-5,.,TRBJ1-1,TGTGCCATCGGACGGGGAACGGGCTTCACTGAAGCTTTCTTT,CAIGRGTGFTEAFF
.,TRBV7-6,.,TRBJ2-7,TGTGCCAGCAGCACCTCAGACAGAACCTACGAGCAGTACTTC,CASSTSDRTYEQYF
.,TRBV6-5,once,TRBJ1-5,TGTGCCAGCAGCCCCGGGGGGCATCAGCCCCAGCATTTT,CASSPGGHQPQHF
.,TRBV11-2,.,TRBJ1-1,TGTGCCAGCAGCTTAGATGGACTGAGAGTGAACACTGAAGCTTTCTTT,CASSLDGLRVNTEAFF
TRBD1,TRBV11-3,once,TRBJ2-2,TGTGCCAGCAGCTCCCCGGGACAGGGGGCTTTTGGGGGGGAGCTGTTTTTT,CASSSPGQGAFGGELFF
.,TRBV20-1,.,TRBJ2-7,TGCAGTGCTAGTGAAACCGGGACTGGGGGCGAGCAGTACTTC,CSASETGTGGEQYF
.,TRBV24-1,once,TRBJ1-2,TGTGCCACCAGTGATTCAGGAAACTATGGCTACACCTTC,CATSDSGNYGYTF
.,TRBV27,.,TRBJ2-1,TGTGCCAGCAGTTCACTCCCCGCGGGGTCGGCGTTCAATGAGCAGTTCTTC,CASSSLPAGSAFNEQFF
.,TRBV19,.,TRBJ1-6,TGTGCCAGTAGTACCCAAAGGCAGGGGAATTCACCCCTCCACTTT,CASSTQRQGNSPLHF
TRBD1,TRBV11-2,once,TRBJ1-5,TGTGCCAGCAGCTTAGGGATGGGGACAGGGTACAATCAGCCCCAGCATTTT,CASSLGMGTGYNQPQHF
.,TRBV28,.,TRBJ2-1,TGTGCCAGCAGTCCCCAAACCCCACGGGTCAGTCATGAGCAGTTCTTC,CASSPQTPRVSHEQFF
TRBD1,TRBV3-1/TRBV3-2,.,TRBJ1-2,TGTGCCAGCAGCCAGAGGGCGGGAGGGGGCGCATATGCTAGGTATGGCTACACCTTC,CASSQRAGGGAYARYGYTF
.,TRBV9,.,TRBJ2-3,TGTGCCAGCAGCGTAGGGGGGGAGACAGATACGCAGTATTTT,CASSVGGETDTQYF
.,TRBV6-5,.,TRBJ2-2,TGTGCCAGCCATCGAACGCGGGGAAACACCGGGGAGCTGTTTTTT,CASHRTRGNTGELFF
.,TRBV2,.,TRBJ1-2,TGTGCCAGCAGCGAGGTGGCGGCGGACTATGGCTACACCTTC,CASSEVAADYGYTF
TRBD1,TRBV5-1,.,TRBJ2-5,TGCGCCAGCAGCTTGGCCGCAGGGGGCAGAGAGACCCAGTACTTC,CASSLAAGGRETQYF
.,TRBV2,.,TRBJ1-3,TGTGCCAGCAGTGACAGGGTCGGCTCTGGAAACACCATATATTTT,CASSDRVGSGNTIYF
TRBD1,TRBV24-1,.,TRBJ2-7,TGTGCCACCACCCGAGCCACCAGGACAGGGGGTAAGAACGAGCAGTACTTC,CATTRATRTGGKNEQYF
.,TRBV10-3,.,TRBJ1-1,TGTGCCATCAGTGACCCGGGGGGATTAGGCCATTTGAACACTGAAGCTTTCTTT,CAISDPGGLGHLNTEAFF